A selection of T cell receptor beta chains follows, all from one sample in a study of blood T cell repertoires in COVID-19. Using immunoSEQ multiplex PCR, the repertoire was profiled, and TCRdb retains in-frame clones only, with some absent. The sample lists about 150,000 clones, roughly nine tenths occurring once. The sequenced sample consisted of peripheral blood. These receptors came from a woman in her 70s with acute or convalescent COVID-19. CDR3s include the opening cysteine and the closing phenylalanine or tryptophan.

V | length | CDR3
TRBV19 | 14 | CASSRGRDSEKLFF
TRBV5-5 | 15 | CASSLGARDTGELFF
TRBV19 | 15 | CASSSADRMVNEAFF
TRBV24-1 | 13 | CATLPGTAYGYTF
TRBV5-1 | 14 | CASSLDSTSGAQYF
TRBV5-4 | 16 | CASSLGRGPYTDTQYF
TRBV11-2 | 15 | CASSLGGTGDTEAFF
TRBV29-1 | 13 | CSAGGALNTEAFF
TRBV23-1 | 19 | CASSHPPRPSSGGAYEQYF
TRBV19 | 12 | CASRTGGTEAFF
TRBV5-4 | 15 | CASSNTGDRQETQYF
TRBV7-2 | 18 | CASSLGPGTSGGVNEQFF
TRBV5-1 | 14 | CASSLQGGNYGYTF
TRBV11-3 | 14 | CASSRGPNQETQYF
TRBV12-3/TRBV12-4 | 13 | CASSLQMNTEAFF
TRBV18 | 14 | CASSPQQGAETQYF
TRBV7-2 | 18 | CASSRRGTSGGSQETQYF
TRBV3-1/TRBV3-2 | 16 | CASSQAGTDMNTEAFF
TRBV19 | 17 | CASSTGTAPLKSDTQYF
TRBV28 | 15 | CASSPGTGWNEKLFF
TRBV5-1 | 14 | CASSASTVNTEAFF
TRBV7-2 | 18 | CASSLNPTLKQGSGEQFF
TRBV5-1 | 15 | CASSLAQTGVTEAFF
TRBV19 | 14 | CASSSRTVNYGYTF
TRBV11-2 | 12 | CASSLSGDTQYF
TRBV27 | 15 | CASSWGLLSNQPQHF
TRBV19 | 15 | CASSISQGADYGYTF
TRBV29-1 | 12 | CSIDRGGNTIYF
TRBV7-9 | 13 | CASSLNQVDGHTF
TRBV15 | 17 | CATSTKNRVLSNQPQHF
TRBV2 | 15 | CASNPGLVGGDTQYF
TRBV7-6 | 18 | CASSPPGRGFGGTGELFF
TRBV29-1 | 13 | CSVGSGHTDTQYF
TRBV7-9 | 16 | CASSLRTVGVTDTQYF
TRBV2 | 15 | CASSEAGRSADTQYF
TRBV2 | 12 | CASRGLGQGEKF
TRBV15 | 15 | CATSRATGVGETQYF
TRBV6-1 | 15 | CASSEAGQGSGIQYF
TRBV7-9 | 14 | CASSSYRDRAEAFF
TRBV19 | 14 | CASSLYTNQETQYF
TRBV18 | 12 | CASSRGTDTQYF
TRBV19 | 13 | CASSRVNGNTIYF
TRBV18 | 15 | CASSPGQALNTEAFF
TRBV6-2/TRBV6-3 | 14 | CASSKTSGGGTQYF
TRBV20-1 | 14 | CSASGQGVYYGYTF
TRBV3-1/TRBV3-2 | 16 | CASSQAGGAITDTQYF
TRBV2 | 15 | CASSDQGAGANTIYF
TRBV10-3 | 16 | CAISDGKGVRNTEAFF
TRBV7-2 | 13 | CASSLRGSYEQYF
TRBV7-2 | 14 | CASSLGRQGNEQFF